This T cell receptor (beta chain) originates from a study of OX40 agonist ivuxolimab in advanced cancers. For the study in its entirety: Ivuxolimab was an agonistic, fully human IgG2 monoclonal antibody directed against OX40 (CD134), a costimulatory receptor. Intravenous ivuxolimab was administered to patients every 2 weeks at six dose levels: 0.01, 0.1, 0.3, 1.5, 3 and 10 mg/kg. Of the approximately 53 patients in dose escalation, around 20 had hepatocellular carcinoma, some 15 had melanoma, 9 had renal cell carcinoma and 9 had head and neck cancer. A male proportion of almost 85% and a mean age of about 60 years, ranging from roughly 23 to 90, were recorded for the dose-escalation cohort. Patients were allowed to have had prior anti-PD-1, anti-PD-L1 or anti-CTLA-4 therapy, and roughly 40% of the dose-escalation patients had previously received checkpoint inhibitors. Partial responses occurred in three dose-escalation patients: two with cutaneous melanoma and one with hepatocellular carcinoma. The point of sequencing TCRbeta in the periphery was to test whether ivuxolimab changed TCR sequence diversity and drove clonal T-cell expansion. The paper covers the monotherapy dose-escalation part of the phase I ivuxolimab trial, which included N ≈ 57 patients. Beyond this particular receptor, the publication reports: After ivuxolimab, more expanded clones were found on average in CD8+ T cells than in CD4+ T cells. Clonal expansion of both CD4+ and CD8+ blood T cells was observed from baseline to week 6 at doses 0.1 to 3.0 mg/kg. Antigen specificity was not determined for the clonally expanded peripheral T cells. Low levels of normalized T-cell clonal expansion were also seen in some nonresponding patients. In partial responders in the 0.1-3.0 mg/kg groups, normalized peripheral clonal expansion was found to be among the lowest, especially among CD8+ T cells.

Patients with a history of autoimmune disease or receiving systemic immunosuppression were excluded from the trial. Peripheral blood for TCR sequencing was collected from all dose cohorts at baseline, on cycle 4 day 1, and on cycle 7 day 1. The samples were drawn from a first-in-human, open-label, multicenter phase I dose-escalation trial of ivuxolimab. Adults with locally advanced or metastatic melanoma, renal cell, hepatocellular, or head and neck squamous cell carcinoma were enrolled in the trial. Before TCR sequencing, CD4+ T cells and CD8+ T cells from peripheral blood were sorted into separate populations. The germline V gene yields SGDLS for CDR1 and YYNGEE for CDR2. Compared with germline, V lacks 4 bases and J lacks 4 bases; bases without a gene match: 10. The CDR3 runs 15 residues from the cysteine to the phenylalanine. The only DNA kept is the CDR3, 45 bases in frame from the first base.

Genomic DNA was extracted from sorted cells for sequencing of the TCRbeta CDR3 region. The immunoSEQ Assay was used to sequence the TCRbeta CDR3 regions. Not all clones reach the TCRdb copy of this immuneACCESS table, which keeps in-frame sequences only. Checked studies attribute under half of the gap to unresolved V genes and leave the rest unexplained. The sample has more than 7,500 clones on record, roughly two thirds of them singletons. Clones ranked in the top ten supply 25% to 30% of the sample. Note on this clone: Its cognate antigen has yet to be identified. No much larger clone is present one base from it, and per-base qualities are unavailable.

The starting material was CD4+ or CD8+ T cells sorted from blood, obtained in a trial of the OX40 agonist ivuxolimab. This receptor was identified in an adult with an advanced solid tumor such as melanoma, head and neck, liver or kidney cancer. The sequence links TRBV9 to TRBJ1-2, and 7 junctional nucleotides match TRBD1. For the CDR3, the sequence is CASSPRPGTVYGYTF. The nucleotide sequence reads TGTGCCAGCAGCCCTCGACCCGGGACAGTCTATGGCTACACCTTC.